Below, 5 T cell receptor beta chains from the same sample are listed, as sequenced in a study of human T cells and chemical hapten exposure. This sample's time point: patch test 2, 6 weeks after DPC sensitization. Treatment: therapeutic diphenylcyclopropenone sensitization with weekly scalp DPC. Each CDR3 protein gets one entry after TCRdb re-called the RACE reads with MiXCR. The top ten hold approximately 16% of the sample, which has over 35,000 distinct CDR3 sequences, around 9.3% seen once. The sample consisted of whole blood, taken in connection with sensitization to the hapten diphenylcyclopropenone (DPC). Every receptor here comes from a woman between 40 and 55 years old with alopecia areata. Some clones in this sample may be carry-over from other donors' samples.

This clonotype was found many times. The chain's CDR3 is CASSLVPTGELFF. The CDR3 nucleotides are TGTGCCAGCAGTTTAGTACCAACCGGGGAGCTGTTTTTT. The gene calls are TRBV27 and TRBJ2-2, with unresolved D. The CDR3 has 13 amino acids. Per the germline V gene, CDR1 is MNHEY and CDR2 is SMNVEV (reference sequence). With 2 bases removed from V and 5 bases from J, the gap between germline ends came to 6 bases.

This clonotype appeared many times. CDR3 DNA sequence: TGCAGTGCTAGGGCGACAGGGGGAGCAAACATTCAGTACTTC. Its translation is CSARATGGANIQYF. The chain uses TRBV20-1 and TRBJ2-4; 9 nucleotides align to TRBD1. CDR3 size: 14 residues. Looked up from germline, CDR1 is DFQATT and CDR2 is SNEGSKA (reference sequence). With V trimmed by 3 bases and J by 6 bases, 6 bases remained unmatched.

This clonotype occurred a few times. The chain links TRBV29-1 to TRBJ1-2; the D is unclear. CDR1 is SQVTM and CDR2 is ANQGSEA in the germline V gene. The CDR3 extends over 13 amino acids. V lost 3 bases and J lost 7, with 15 bases in between. The CDR3 spells CSVEGAGRSGYTF. DNA for the CDR3: TGCAGCGTTGAGGGTGCAGGTCGGAGTGGCTACACCTTC.

This clonotype was counted many times. The J gene is TRBJ2-1, the V gene TRBV5-1, with 9 bases identical to TRBD2. The CDR3 is 17 amino acids. J lost 4 bases, V lost 4 bases, and 12 bases had no gene match. The germline V gene encodes CDR1 SGHRS and CDR2 YFSETQ. The CDR3 bases are TGCGCCAGCAGCCCGGGAGCTAGCGGGGCCTCATACAATGAGCAGTTCTTC. This gives the protein CASSPGASGASYNEQFF.

This clonotype was counted ten times or more. The rearrangement links TRBV7-6 to TRBJ2-1; TRBD1 is a possible D gene (6 bases). Germline V gene lookup returns CDR1 SGHVS and CDR2 FNYEAQ. Trimming stripped 5 bases from V and 15 bases from J, with 20 bases between. The CDR3 spans 13 residues. CDR3 sequence reads: CASSQIDRSDRFF. DNA for the CDR3: TGTGCCAGCAGCCAGATCGACAGGTCCGATAGGTTCTTC.